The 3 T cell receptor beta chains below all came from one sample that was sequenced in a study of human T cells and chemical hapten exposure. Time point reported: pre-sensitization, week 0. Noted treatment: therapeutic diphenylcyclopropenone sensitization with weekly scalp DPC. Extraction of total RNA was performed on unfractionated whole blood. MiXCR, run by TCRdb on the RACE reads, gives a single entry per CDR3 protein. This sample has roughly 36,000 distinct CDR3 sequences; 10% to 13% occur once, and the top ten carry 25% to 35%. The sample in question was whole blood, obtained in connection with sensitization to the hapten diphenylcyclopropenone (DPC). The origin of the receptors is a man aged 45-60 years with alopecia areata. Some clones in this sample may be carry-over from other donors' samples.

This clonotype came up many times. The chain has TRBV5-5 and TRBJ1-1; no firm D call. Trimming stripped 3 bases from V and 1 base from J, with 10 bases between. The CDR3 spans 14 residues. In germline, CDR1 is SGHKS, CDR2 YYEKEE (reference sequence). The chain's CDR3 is CASSYEGKNTEAFF. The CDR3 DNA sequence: TGTGCCAGCAGCTATGAGGGAAAGAACACTGAAGCTTTCTTT.

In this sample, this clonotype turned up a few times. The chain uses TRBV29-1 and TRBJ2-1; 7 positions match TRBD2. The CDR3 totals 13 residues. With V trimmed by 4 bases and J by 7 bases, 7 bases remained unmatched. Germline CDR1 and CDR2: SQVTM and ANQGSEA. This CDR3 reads CSVVSGSGNEQFF. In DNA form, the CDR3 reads TGCAGCGTTGTTAGCGGGTCTGGGAATGAGCAGTTCTTC.

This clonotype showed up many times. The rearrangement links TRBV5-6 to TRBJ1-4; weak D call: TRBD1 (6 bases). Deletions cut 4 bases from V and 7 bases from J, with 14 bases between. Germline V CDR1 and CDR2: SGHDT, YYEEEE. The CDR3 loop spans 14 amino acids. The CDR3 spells CASSIPGEGEKLFF. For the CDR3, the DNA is TGTGCCAGCAGCATCCCAGGGGAGGGTGAAAAACTGTTTTTT.